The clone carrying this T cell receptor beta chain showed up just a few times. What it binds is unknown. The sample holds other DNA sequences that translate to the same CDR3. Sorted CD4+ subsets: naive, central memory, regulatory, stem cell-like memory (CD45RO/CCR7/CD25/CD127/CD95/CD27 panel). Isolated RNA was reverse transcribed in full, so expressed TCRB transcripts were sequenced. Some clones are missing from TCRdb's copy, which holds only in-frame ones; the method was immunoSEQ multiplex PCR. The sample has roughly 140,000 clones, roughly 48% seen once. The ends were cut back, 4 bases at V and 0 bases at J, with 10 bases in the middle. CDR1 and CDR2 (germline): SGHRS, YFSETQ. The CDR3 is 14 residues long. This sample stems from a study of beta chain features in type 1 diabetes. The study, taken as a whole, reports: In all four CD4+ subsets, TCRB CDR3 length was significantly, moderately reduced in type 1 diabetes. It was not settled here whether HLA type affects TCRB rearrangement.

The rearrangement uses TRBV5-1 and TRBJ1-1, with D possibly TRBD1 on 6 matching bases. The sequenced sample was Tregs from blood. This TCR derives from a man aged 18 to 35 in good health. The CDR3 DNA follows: TGCGCCAGCAGCCTACAGGGAATGAACACTGAAGCTTTCTTT. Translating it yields CASSLQGMNTEAFF.